Sequencing of this T cell receptor beta chain was carried out in a study of technical replicates of blood from a few donors (dated by TCRdb to about 2017). Note on this clone: It lacks a known antigen. The record has no base qualities; no much larger clone is one base away.

The library was prepared using the immunoSEQ multiplex PCR assay. TCRdb took over this immuneACCESS table, retaining in-frame rearrangements with V and J assigned. Such tables are incomplete; in checked studies, under half of the missing clones stem from an unresolved V gene, and the remainder is unexplained. Counted in this sample were approximately 41,000 clones; 96% of them appeared once. The ten largest clones take up 0.37% of the sample. Here V drops 1 base and J drops 4 bases, and the junction holds 4 bases not matched to any gene. CDR1 and CDR2, looked up from the germline V gene, are MNHEY and SVGAGI. The CDR3 contains 16 residues, cysteine and phenylalanine counted. Solely the CDR3 DNA is kept, with 48 bases framed from the first base.

In this chain, TRBV6-5 is recombined with TRBJ2-1; 10 central bases correspond to TRBD2. This receptor was obtained from a human donor in good health. The specimen was T cells isolated from PBMCs. The CDR3 region: CASSYFWTSGYNEQFF. The DNA sequence is TGTGCCAGCAGTTACTTTTGGACTAGCGGTTACAATGAGCAGTTCTTC.